Listed below are T cell receptor beta chains from one sample, sequenced in a study of post-analysis software for immune sequencing data. One entry per CDR3 protein, called by TCRdb with MiXCR from the PCR reads. The sample includes about 540,000 distinct CDR3 sequences, around 36% of them seen just once. The sequenced sample was blood. The receptor source for this set is a girl younger than 18 with multiple sclerosis. Both conserved end residues are part of each CDR3. The D gene is left open where the match is weak. Some rows have no size entry. The others give once, few or many, or a class for an expanded clone.

v_call: TRBV20-1
d_call: TRBD1
j_call: TRBJ1-1
clone_size: .
cdr3_aa: CSAKAGTGGSEAFF
cdr3_nt: TGCAGTGCTAAAGCCGGGACAGGGGGCTCTGAAGCTTTCTTT

v_call: TRBV9
d_call: .
j_call: TRBJ2-3
clone_size: .
cdr3_aa: CASSVQGASTDTQYF
cdr3_nt: TGTGCCAGCAGCGTACAAGGGGCTAGCACAGATACGCAGTATTTT

v_call: TRBV7-2
d_call: .
j_call: TRBJ1-2
clone_size: few
cdr3_aa: CASSFRDTLNYGYTF
cdr3_nt: TGTGCCAGCAGCTTTCGGGACACCCTTAACTATGGCTACACCTTC

v_call: TRBV2
d_call: .
j_call: TRBJ1-2
clone_size: few
cdr3_aa: CASSEEASNGYTF
cdr3_nt: TGTGCCAGCAGTGAAGAGGCAAGCAATGGCTACACCTTC

v_call: TRBV7-9
d_call: TRBD1
j_call: TRBJ1-1
clone_size: .
cdr3_aa: CASSPKTGVNTEAFF
cdr3_nt: TGTGCCAGCAGCCCCAAGACAGGGGTGAACACTGAAGCTTTCTTT

v_call: TRBV5-1
d_call: .
j_call: TRBJ2-7
clone_size: .
cdr3_aa: CASSQAGFNSYEQYF
cdr3_nt: TGCGCCAGCAGCCAGGCAGGGTTCAATTCCTACGAGCAGTACTTC

v_call: TRBV6-1
d_call: TRBD2
j_call: TRBJ2-1
clone_size: .
cdr3_aa: CASSGRTSMASYNEQFF
cdr3_nt: TGTGCCAGCAGTGGACGGACTAGCATGGCCTCCTACAATGAGCAGTTCTTC

v_call: TRBV20-1
d_call: .
j_call: TRBJ1-2
clone_size: few
cdr3_aa: CSAPPLNRVRSYTF
cdr3_nt: TGCAGTGCTCCCCCCCTCAACAGGGTCCGGAGCTACACCTTC

v_call: TRBV6-5
d_call: .
j_call: TRBJ1-2
clone_size: once
cdr3_aa: CASSFESKYGYTF
cdr3_nt: TGTGCCAGCAGTTTTGAGAGTAAATATGGCTACACCTTC

v_call: TRBV20-1
d_call: .
j_call: TRBJ2-1
clone_size: .
cdr3_aa: CSARDMGRGQFF
cdr3_nt: TGCAGTGCTAGAGATATGGGCCGGGGGCAGTTCTTC

v_call: TRBV12-3/TRBV12-4
d_call: TRBD1
j_call: TRBJ2-3
clone_size: .
cdr3_aa: CASSTRQGYTDTQYF
cdr3_nt: TGTGCCAGCAGTACAAGACAGGGGTACACAGATACGCAGTATTTT

v_call: TRBV20-1
d_call: .
j_call: TRBJ2-2
clone_size: few
cdr3_aa: CSATTWTAANTGELFF
cdr3_nt: TGCAGTGCCACGACTTGGACAGCCGCGAACACCGGGGAGCTGTTTTTT

v_call: TRBV20-1
d_call: .
j_call: TRBJ2-3
clone_size: .
cdr3_aa: CSATARGLTDTQYF
cdr3_nt: TGCAGTGCTACGGCCCGGGGACTGACAGATACGCAGTATTTT

v_call: TRBV20-1
d_call: .
j_call: TRBJ1-5
clone_size: .
cdr3_aa: CSARPGGNQPQHF
cdr3_nt: TGCAGTGCTAGGCCCGGGGGGAATCAGCCCCAGCATTTT

v_call: TRBV20-1
d_call: .
j_call: TRBJ1-2
clone_size: .
cdr3_aa: CSARIRNGYTF
cdr3_nt: TGCAGTGCTAGGATACGGAATGGCTACACCTTC

v_call: TRBV11-2
d_call: .
j_call: TRBJ1-2
clone_size: once
cdr3_aa: CASRTIQGRLNYGYTF
cdr3_nt: TGTGCCAGCAGAACAATACAGGGCAGGCTTAACTATGGCTACACCTTC

v_call: TRBV27
d_call: .
j_call: TRBJ2-1
clone_size: few
cdr3_aa: CASSPRLGWGDEQFF
cdr3_nt: TGTGCCAGCAGTCCCCGCCTCGGATGGGGGGATGAGCAGTTCTTC

v_call: TRBV12-3/TRBV12-4
d_call: .
j_call: TRBJ1-2
clone_size: few
cdr3_aa: CASTRTVDGEGYTF
cdr3_nt: TGTGCCAGCACCAGGACGGTAGACGGAGAGGGCTACACCTTC

v_call: TRBV2
d_call: .
j_call: TRBJ1-1
clone_size: .
cdr3_aa: CASSEGRVRTEAFF
cdr3_nt: TGTGCCAGCAGTGAAGGGAGGGTCCGTACTGAAGCTTTCTTT

v_call: TRBV7-2
d_call: .
j_call: TRBJ2-1
clone_size: few
cdr3_aa: CASSSTSPYEQFF
cdr3_nt: TGTGCCAGCAGCTCGACTAGTCCGTATGAGCAGTTCTTC

v_call: TRBV6-1
d_call: .
j_call: TRBJ1-2
clone_size: .
cdr3_aa: CASRDPNGAYGYTF
cdr3_nt: TGTGCCAGCAGGGACCCAAATGGGGCCTATGGCTACACCTTC

v_call: TRBV14
d_call: .
j_call: TRBJ1-1
clone_size: .
cdr3_aa: CASSQDEKGHGEAFF
cdr3_nt: TGTGCCAGCAGCCAAGATGAGAAAGGGCATGGTGAAGCTTTCTTT

v_call: TRBV5-4
d_call: .
j_call: TRBJ2-5
clone_size: .
cdr3_aa: CASSLGGAVWNQETQYF
cdr3_nt: TGTGCCAGCAGCTTGGGGGGGGCGGTTTGGAACCAAGAGACCCAGTACTTC

v_call: TRBV9
d_call: .
j_call: TRBJ2-1
clone_size: .
cdr3_aa: CASSEYFQGEQFF
cdr3_nt: TGTGCCAGCAGTGAATACTTTCAAGGGGAGCAGTTCTTC

v_call: TRBV5-1
d_call: .
j_call: TRBJ2-7
clone_size: .
cdr3_aa: CASSLESLGSYNEQYF
cdr3_nt: TGCGCCAGCAGCTTGGAGAGCCTGGGCTCCTACAATGAGCAGTACTTC

v_call: TRBV19
d_call: .
j_call: TRBJ2-1
clone_size: .
cdr3_aa: CASSIGGTRYNEQFF
cdr3_nt: TGTGCCAGTAGTATAGGGGGGACCCGCTACAATGAGCAGTTCTTC

v_call: TRBV12-3/TRBV12-4
d_call: .
j_call: TRBJ1-4
clone_size: once
cdr3_aa: CASSFTSTNEKLFF
cdr3_nt: TGTGCCAGCAGTTTTACCTCAACTAATGAAAAACTGTTTTTT

v_call: TRBV3-1
d_call: TRBD1
j_call: TRBJ2-4
clone_size: once
cdr3_aa: CASTFRGAKNIQYF
cdr3_nt: TGTGCCAGCACCTTCAGGGGGGCCAAAAACATTCAGTACTTC

v_call: TRBV20-1
d_call: TRBD1
j_call: TRBJ2-1
clone_size: .
cdr3_aa: CSAEGQGRYNEQFF
cdr3_nt: TGCAGTGCGGAAGGACAGGGGAGATACAATGAGCAGTTCTTC

v_call: TRBV11-2
d_call: .
j_call: TRBJ1-2
clone_size: .
cdr3_aa: CASSLAAGGVYGYTF
cdr3_nt: TGTGCCAGCAGCTTGGCTGCCGGGGGAGTTTATGGCTACACCTTC

v_call: TRBV7-3
d_call: .
j_call: TRBJ1-2
clone_size: .
cdr3_aa: CASSLKSGLHLWSYTF
cdr3_nt: TGTGCCAGCAGCTTAAAGTCGGGACTTCACCTTTGGTCCTACACCTTC

v_call: TRBV5-1
d_call: .
j_call: TRBJ1-4
clone_size: many
cdr3_aa: CASSSRGSNEKLFF
cdr3_nt: TGCGCCAGCAGCTCGAGGGGTTCTAATGAAAAACTGTTTTTT

v_call: TRBV20-1
d_call: .
j_call: TRBJ1-2
clone_size: .
cdr3_aa: CSARTRSYGYTF
cdr3_nt: TGCAGTGCTAGAACCAGGTCCTATGGCTACACCTTC

v_call: TRBV5-1
d_call: .
j_call: TRBJ2-7
clone_size: few
cdr3_aa: CASSLDPDSYEQYF
cdr3_nt: TGCGCCAGCAGCTTGGATCCGGATTCCTACGAGCAGTACTTC

v_call: TRBV5-1
d_call: TRBD2
j_call: TRBJ2-4
clone_size: few
cdr3_aa: CASSSSGGALLDIQYF
cdr3_nt: TGCGCCAGCAGCTCTAGCGGGGGGGCCCTTTTGGACATTCAGTACTTC

v_call: TRBV10-3
d_call: TRBD1
j_call: TRBJ2-3
clone_size: many
cdr3_aa: CAISYGTGEIDTQYF
cdr3_nt: TGTGCCATCAGTTACGGGACAGGGGAAATCGATACGCAGTATTTT

v_call: TRBV20-1
d_call: TRBD2
j_call: TRBJ2-4
clone_size: few
cdr3_aa: CSAAGGPLAKNIQYF
cdr3_nt: TGCAGTGCAGCGGGGGGACCCCTAGCCAAAAACATTCAGTACTTC

v_call: TRBV10-2
d_call: .
j_call: TRBJ2-5
clone_size: many
cdr3_aa: CASSDWGGETQYF
cdr3_nt: TGCGCCAGCAGTGATTGGGGCGGAGAGACCCAGTACTTC

v_call: TRBV6-9
d_call: .
j_call: TRBJ2-7
clone_size: .
cdr3_aa: CASSSRLRVRGYEQYF
cdr3_nt: TGTGCCAGCAGTTCCCGACTCAGGGTTAGAGGCTACGAGCAGTACTTC

v_call: TRBV15
d_call: .
j_call: TRBJ1-1
clone_size: .
cdr3_aa: CATSRDPSMPPYQASTEAFF
cdr3_nt: TGTGCCACCAGCAGAGATCCCTCCATGCCGCCTTATCAGGCCTCCACTGAAGCTTTCTTT

v_call: TRBV7-8
d_call: .
j_call: TRBJ2-3
clone_size: .
cdr3_aa: CASNFYQDTQYF
cdr3_nt: TGTGCCAGCAACTTTTATCAGGACACGCAGTATTTT

v_call: TRBV10-3
d_call: .
j_call: TRBJ1-1
clone_size: .
cdr3_aa: CASGTRRDTEAFF
cdr3_nt: TGTGCCTCGGGGACAAGGAGGGACACTGAAGCTTTCTTT

v_call: TRBV5-1
d_call: .
j_call: TRBJ2-7
clone_size: many
cdr3_aa: CASSLGQSYEQYF
cdr3_nt: TGTGCCAGCAGCTTAGGACAGAGCTACGAGCAGTACTTC

v_call: TRBV28
d_call: .
j_call: TRBJ2-1
clone_size: .
cdr3_aa: CASSRYRGNEQFF
cdr3_nt: TGTGCCAGCAGCAGATACCGGGGCAATGAGCAGTTCTTC

v_call: TRBV20-1
d_call: .
j_call: TRBJ2-3
clone_size: .
cdr3_aa: CSALDRASTDTQYF
cdr3_nt: TGCAGTGCCTTGGACAGAGCTAGCACAGATACGCAGTATTTT

v_call: TRBV28
d_call: .
j_call: TRBJ2-7
clone_size: .
cdr3_aa: CASSIPGNAYEQYF
cdr3_nt: TGTGCCAGCAGTATTCCCGGGAACGCCTACGAGCAGTACTTC

v_call: TRBV28
d_call: TRBD1
j_call: TRBJ1-1
clone_size: few
cdr3_aa: CASRLGQGNTEAFF
cdr3_nt: TGTGCCAGCAGGCTCGGACAGGGGAACACTGAAGCTTTCTTT

v_call: TRBV20-1
d_call: TRBD2
j_call: TRBJ2-1
clone_size: .
cdr3_aa: CSAIIPLAGALSGNEQFF
cdr3_nt: TGCAGTGCCATTATCCCACTAGCGGGGGCCCTCTCCGGCAATGAGCAGTTCTTC

v_call: TRBV13
d_call: TRBD1
j_call: TRBJ1-2
clone_size: .
cdr3_aa: CASSPPVVTGGIGYTF
cdr3_nt: TGTGCCAGCAGCCCACCCGTCGTAACAGGGGGCATTGGCTACACCTTC

v_call: TRBV7-3
d_call: TRBD2
j_call: TRBJ2-1
clone_size: .
cdr3_aa: CASSSPNVAGKYNEQFF
cdr3_nt: TGTGCCAGCAGCTCCCCCAACGTAGCGGGGAAATACAATGAGCAGTTCTTC